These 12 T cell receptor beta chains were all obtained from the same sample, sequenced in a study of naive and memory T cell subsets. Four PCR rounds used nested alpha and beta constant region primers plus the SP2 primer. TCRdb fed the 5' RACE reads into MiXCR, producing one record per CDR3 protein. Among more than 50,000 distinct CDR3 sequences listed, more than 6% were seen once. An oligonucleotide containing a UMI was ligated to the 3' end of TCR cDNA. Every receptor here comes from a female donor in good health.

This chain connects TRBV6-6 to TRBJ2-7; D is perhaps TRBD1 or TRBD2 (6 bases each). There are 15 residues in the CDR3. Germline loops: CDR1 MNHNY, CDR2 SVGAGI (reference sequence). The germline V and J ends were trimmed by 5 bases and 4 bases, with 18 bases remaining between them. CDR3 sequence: CASSGMLGGRYEQYF. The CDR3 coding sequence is TGTGCCAGCAGTGGGATGTTGGGGGGCCGGTACGAGCAGTACTTC.

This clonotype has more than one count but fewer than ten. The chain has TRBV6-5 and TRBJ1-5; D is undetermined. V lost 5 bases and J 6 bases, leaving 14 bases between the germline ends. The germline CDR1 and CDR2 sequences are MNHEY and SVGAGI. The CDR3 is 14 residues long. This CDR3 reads CASSHKRVGQPQHF. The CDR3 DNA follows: TGTGCCAGCAGTCATAAACGGGTGGGTCAGCCCCAGCATTTT.

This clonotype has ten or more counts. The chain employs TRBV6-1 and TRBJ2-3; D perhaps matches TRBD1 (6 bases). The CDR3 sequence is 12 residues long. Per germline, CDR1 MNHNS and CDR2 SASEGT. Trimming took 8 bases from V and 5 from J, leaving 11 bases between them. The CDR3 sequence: CASVRGIDTQYF. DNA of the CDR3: TGTGCCAGCGTCAGGGGCATAGATACGCAGTATTTT.

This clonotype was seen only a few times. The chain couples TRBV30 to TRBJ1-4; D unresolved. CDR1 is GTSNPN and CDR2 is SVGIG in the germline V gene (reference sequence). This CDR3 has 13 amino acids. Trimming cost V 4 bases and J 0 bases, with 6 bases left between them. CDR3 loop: CAWTDATNEKLFF. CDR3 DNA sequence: TGTGCCTGGACCGATGCAACTAATGAAAAACTGTTTTTT.

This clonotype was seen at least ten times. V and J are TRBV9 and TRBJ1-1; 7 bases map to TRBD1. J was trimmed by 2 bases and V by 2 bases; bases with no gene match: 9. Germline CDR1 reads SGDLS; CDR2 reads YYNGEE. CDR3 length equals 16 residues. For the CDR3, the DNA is TGTGCCAGCAGCGTCCTCCCCCCAGGGGGAAACACTGAAGCTTTCTTT. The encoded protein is CASSVLPPGGNTEAFF.

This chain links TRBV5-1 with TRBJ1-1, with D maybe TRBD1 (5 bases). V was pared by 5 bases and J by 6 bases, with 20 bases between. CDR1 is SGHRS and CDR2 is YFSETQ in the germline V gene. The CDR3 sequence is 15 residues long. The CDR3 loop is CASRYRDGGRAEAFF. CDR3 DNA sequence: TGCGCCAGCAGATACAGAGACGGGGGACGGGCTGAAGCTTTCTTT. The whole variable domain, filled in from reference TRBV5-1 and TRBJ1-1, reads KAGVTQTPRYLIKTRGQQVTLSCSPISGHRSVSWYQQTPGQGLQFLFEYFSETQRNKGNFPGRFSGRQFSNSRSEMNVSTLELGDSALYLCASRYRDGGRAEAFFGQGTRLTVV.

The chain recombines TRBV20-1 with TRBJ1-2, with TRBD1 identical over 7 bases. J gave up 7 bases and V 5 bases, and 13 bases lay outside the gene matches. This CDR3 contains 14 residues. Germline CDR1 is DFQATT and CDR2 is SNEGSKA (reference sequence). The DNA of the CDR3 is TGCAGTGCTCCTCCCGGCACAGGGGTATCTGGCTACACCTTC. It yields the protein CSAPPGTGVSGYTF.

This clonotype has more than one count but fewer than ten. The CDR3 DNA reads as TGTGCTAGTGGTTTGGGGGGCGGAACTGGAAACACCATATATTTT. It codes for CASGLGGGTGNTIYF. The chain is built from TRBV12-5 and TRBJ1-3; possibly TRBD1 for D (5 bases). CDR3 length: 15 amino acids. The germline CDR1 and CDR2 sequences are LGHNT and FRNRAP. V dropped 1 base and J dropped 2 bases, with 9 bases sitting between them.

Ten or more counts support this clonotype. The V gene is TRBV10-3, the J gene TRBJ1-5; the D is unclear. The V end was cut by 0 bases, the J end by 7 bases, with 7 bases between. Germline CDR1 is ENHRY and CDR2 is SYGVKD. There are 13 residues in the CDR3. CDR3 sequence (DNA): TGTGCCATCAGTGAGTCGAGGTACCAGCCCCAGCATTTT. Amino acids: CAISESRYQPQHF.

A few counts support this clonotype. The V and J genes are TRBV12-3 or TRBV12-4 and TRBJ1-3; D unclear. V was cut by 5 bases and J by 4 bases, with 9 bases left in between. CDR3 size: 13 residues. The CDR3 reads CASSLYVGNTIYF. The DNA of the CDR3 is TGTGCCAGCAGTCTATACGTCGGAAACACCATATATTTT.

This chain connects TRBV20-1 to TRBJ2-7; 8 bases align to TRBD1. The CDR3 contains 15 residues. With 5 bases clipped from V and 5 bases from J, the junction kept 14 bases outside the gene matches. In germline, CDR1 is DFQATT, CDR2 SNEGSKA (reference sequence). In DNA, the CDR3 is TGCAGTGCTGGCCCCCTCGGACAGGGTCGGGACGAGCAGTACTTC. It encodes CSAGPLGQGRDEQYF.

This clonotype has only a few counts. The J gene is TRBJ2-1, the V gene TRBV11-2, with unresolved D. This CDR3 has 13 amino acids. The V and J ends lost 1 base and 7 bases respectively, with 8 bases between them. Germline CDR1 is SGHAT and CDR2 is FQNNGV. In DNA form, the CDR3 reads TGTGCCAGCAGCTTAGGGGCAGCTAATGAGCAGTTCTTC. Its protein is CASSLGAANEQFF.